The 26 T cell receptor beta chains reported below all come from one sample, sequenced in a study of control samples from healthy donors and cancer patients. TCRdb keeps only in-frame clones here, not all; method: immunoSEQ multiplex PCR. Of 25,000 to 30,000 clones listed, 75% to 85% were seen once; the top ten hold about 6.7%. Sequencing was performed on PBMCs. All receptors derive from a woman in her sixties with head and neck cancer.

The gene calls are TRBV4-3 and TRBJ1-2; no reliable D call. V shed 3 bases and J shed 4 bases, with 15 bases lying between them. The CDR3 spans 15 residues. Germline CDR1 LGHNA, CDR2 YSLEER. Here the CDR3 reads CASSQDVQSTYGYTF. As DNA, the CDR3 is TGCGCCAGCAGCCAGGATGTACAGTCAACCTATGGCTACACCTTC.

The chain is built from TRBV15 and TRBJ1-2; a weak D match, TRBD1 (6 bases). CDR1 is LNHNV and CDR2 is YYDKDF in the germline V gene (reference sequence). The CDR3 is made up of 15 amino acids. Trimming pared 0 bases from V and 7 bases from J, leaving 15 bases between. CDR3 in amino acids: CATSRDANREGGYTF. The CDR3 nucleotides are TGTGCCACCAGCAGAGATGCAAACAGGGAGGGTGGCTACACCTTC. Looking up the rest from reference TRBV15 and TRBJ1-2 gives the full variable domain: DAMVIQNPRYQVTQFGKPVTLSCSQTLNHNVMYWYQQKSSQAPKLLFHYYDKDFNNEADTPDNFQSRRPNTSFCFLDIRSPGLGDTAMYLCATSRDANREGGYTFGSGTRLTVV.

A few counts support this clone. The V call is TRBV6-2 or TRBV6-3, the J call TRBJ2-7; possibly TRBD1 or TRBD2 for D (5 bases each). The CDR3 totals 15 residues. Germline V gene sequence: CDR1 MNHEY, CDR2 SVGEGT. Trimming pared 3 bases from V and 2 bases from J, leaving 14 bases between. The CDR3 region has the DNA TGTGCCAGCAGTTATGATCAGGGACCGACCTACGAGCAGTACTTC. It translates to CASSYDQGPTYEQYF.

The J gene is TRBJ1-1, the V gene TRBV4-2; D uncertain. V gave up 4 bases and J gave up 1 base, with 7 bases separating them. The length of the CDR3 is 13 residues. Germline-derived CDR1 and CDR2 are LGHNA and YNFKEQ. The DNA of the CDR3 is TGTGCCAGCAGCCCTGGATGGAACACTGAAGCTTTCTTT. The encoded protein is CASSPGWNTEAFF.

The chain links TRBV10-2 to TRBJ1-1; the match to TRBD1 covers 7 bases. The CDR3 extends over 14 amino acids. The junction had 12 bases not matched to a gene; V was cut back by 10 bases and J by 4 bases. CDR1 WSHSY and CDR2 SAAADI come from the germline V gene. CDR3 sequence: CATQIQGTSTEAFF. The CDR3 region has the DNA TGCGCCACCCAAATACAGGGGACCAGCACTGAAGCTTTCTTT.

The chain has TRBV6-6 and TRBJ2-2; D not resolved. This CDR3 is built from 14 residues. Germline CDR1 reads MNHNY; CDR2 reads SVGAGI (reference sequence). V lost 10 bases and J 2 bases, leaving 14 bases between the germline ends. The CDR3 sequence: CATFPRVNTGELFF. The CDR3 nucleotides read TGTGCCACCTTTCCAAGGGTAAACACCGGGGAGCTGTTTTTT.

The chain carries TRBV5-6 and TRBJ1-1; 7 nucleotides agree with TRBD1. The CDR3 sequence is 15 residues long. Losses at the gene ends were 1 base for V and 5 bases for J; bases not matched to a gene: 8. Germline loops: CDR1 SGHDT, CDR2 YYEEEE. The chain's CDR3 is CASSLTITGDTEAFF. The CDR3 DNA is TGTGCCAGCAGCTTGACCATAACAGGGGATACTGAAGCTTTCTTT.

This chain links TRBV20-1 with TRBJ1-1, with 7 nucleotides matching TRBD1. The junction had 9 bases not matched to a gene; V was cut back by 3 bases and J by 2 bases. CDR3 length: 15 residues. Germline CDR1 and CDR2: DFQATT and SNEGSKA (reference sequence). CDR3 loop: CSASLGGAGNTEAFF. The CDR3 DNA follows: TGCAGTGCTAGTCTAGGGGGCGCCGGAAACACTGAAGCTTTCTTT.

The V and J genes are TRBV3-1 (or the pseudogene TRBV3-2) and TRBJ2-5, with D possibly TRBD2 on 6 matching bases. CDR1 and CDR2 (germline): LGHDT, YNNKEL (reference sequence). The CDR3 extends over 13 amino acids. The V gene lost 4 bases and the J gene lost 5 bases, with 11 bases spanning the gap. The CDR3 DNA follows: TGTGCCAGCAGCCCGCGGGACGCGGAGACCCAGTACTTC. This translates into CASSPRDAETQYF.

V is TRBV7-2 and J is TRBJ2-1; 9 nucleotides agree with TRBD2. In germline, CDR1 is SGHTA, CDR2 FQGNSA. The CDR3 covers 15 residues. J lost 6 bases, V lost 0 bases, and 3 bases had no gene match. In DNA form, the CDR3 reads TGTGCCAGCAGCTTAGCAGCGGGGGGAGCCAATGAGCAGTTCTTC. This encodes CASSLAAGGANEQFF.

This chain uses TRBV18 with TRBJ1-1; TRBD1 might be the D (6 bases). This CDR3 region has 16 residues. Germline V gene data show CDR1 as KGHSH and CDR2 as LQKENI. Deletions cut 1 base from V and 2 bases from J, with 14 bases between. CDR3 loop: CASSPQVQGPNTEAFF. CDR3 DNA: TGTGCCAGCTCACCACAAGTCCAGGGGCCTAACACTGAAGCTTTCTTT.

This clone was recorded only once. V is TRBV6-2 or TRBV6-3 and J is TRBJ1-1; D perhaps matches TRBD1 (5 bases). The CDR3 runs to 13 residues. CDR1 is MNHEY and CDR2 is SVGEGT in the germline V gene. V was clipped by 2 bases and J by 4 bases, with 8 bases between them. CDR3 nucleotides: TGTGCCAGCAGTTACAGGGGCGGCACTGAAGCTTTCTTT. This translates into CASSYRGGTEAFF.

This clone was seen a single time. The chain has TRBV3-1 (or the pseudogene TRBV3-2) and TRBJ2-2, with D uncertain. Trimming left V 2 bases short and J 5 bases short, with 0 bases between. Germline CDR1 is LGHDT and CDR2 is YNNKEL (reference sequence). The CDR3 totals 11 residues. The CDR3 nucleotides read TGTGCCAGCAGCCAAACCGGGGAGCTGTTTTTT. Encoded protein: CASSQTGELFF.

This clone was observed once. V is TRBV4-1 and J is TRBJ2-2, with D possibly being TRBD2 (6 bases). CDR3 size: 14 residues. CDR1 and CDR2 (germline): MGHRA, YSYEKL. V lost 8 bases and J 4 bases, leaving 14 bases between the germline ends. The CDR3 bases are TGCGCCAGCGGACCGGGACTCACCACCGGGGAGCTGTTTTTT. Its protein is CASGPGLTTGELFF.

In its sample, this clone was seen once. This rearrangement joins TRBV4-2 to TRBJ1-5; 8 bases line up with TRBD1. The CDR3 extends over 15 amino acids. Germline V gene sequence: CDR1 LGHNA, CDR2 YNFKEQ. The V gene end was trimmed by 3 bases and the J gene end by 6 bases; junction bases not matched to a gene: 7. CDR3 in amino acids: CASSQGGQAAQPQHF. In DNA form, the CDR3 reads TGTGCCAGCAGCCAGGGGGGACAGGCCGCTCAGCCCCAGCATTTT.

The CDR3 nucleotides read TGTGCCAGCAGCGTTCAGGGCGGCTTGAACACCGGGGAGCTGTTTTTT. This sequence encodes CASSVQGGLNTGELFF. The gene calls are TRBV9 and TRBJ2-2; perhaps TRBD1 as D (5 bases). The V end was cut by 2 bases, the J end by 1 base, with 12 bases between. This CDR3 contains 16 residues. Germline values: CDR1 SGDLS, CDR2 YYNGEE.

The genes are TRBV5-1 and TRBJ2-4; D is unresolved. The CDR3 totals 14 residues. V lost 4 bases to trimming and J lost 8 bases, with 16 bases between them. In germline, CDR1 is SGHRS, CDR2 YFSETQ. CDR3 in amino acids: CASSPGRESDIQYF. CDR3 DNA: TGCGCCAGCAGCCCCGGTAGGGAATCTGACATTCAGTACTTC.

The rearrangement joins TRBV18 to TRBJ2-3, with 7 nucleotides matching TRBD1. Trimming removed 4 bases from V and 2 bases from J; junction bases left unmatched: 6. CDR1 and CDR2 (germline): KGHSH, LQKENI. The CDR3 covers 15 residues. The CDR3 sequence is CASSLLRGTTDTQYF. The CDR3 bases are TGTGCCAGCTCACTCCTCAGGGGGACCACAGATACGCAGTATTTT.

The chain carries TRBV5-6 and TRBJ2-7; 9 nucleotides match TRBD1. J lost 5 bases, V lost 4 bases, and 10 bases had no gene match. Germline V gene data show CDR1 as SGHDT and CDR2 as YYEEEE. The CDR3 runs to 15 residues. CDR3 in DNA: TGTGCCAGCAGCCCAGGACAGGGGAAAAGGAACGAGCAGTACTTC. This gives the protein CASSPGQGKRNEQYF. Using reference TRBV5-6 and TRBJ2-7 for the parts outside the CDR3, the full variable domain is DAGVTQSPTHLIKTRGQQVTLRCSPKSGHDTVSWYQQALGQGPQFIFQYYEEEERQRGNFPDRFSGHQFPNYSSELNVNALLLGDSALYLCASSPGQGKRNEQYFGPGTRLTVT.

The gene calls are TRBV30 and TRBJ1-6; maybe TRBD1 (6 bases). The CDR3 totals 13 residues. In germline, CDR1 is GTSNPN, CDR2 SVGIG (reference sequence). The CDR3 nucleotides are TGTGCTTGCGAGGGGGGATTGGGTTCACCCCTCCACTTT. Amino acid sequence: CACEGGLGSPLHF.

V and J are TRBV5-1 and TRBJ2-1; 11 nucleotides agree with TRBD1. This CDR3 comprises 17 residues. Germline V gene data show CDR1 as SGHRS and CDR2 as YFSETQ. The V gene end was trimmed by 0 bases and the J gene end by 7 bases; junction bases not matched to a gene: 9. The CDR3 nucleotides read TGCGCCAGCAGCTTGGAGGTAGGGACAGGGGGTCGGAATGAGCAGTTCTTC. Encoded protein: CASSLEVGTGGRNEQFF.

This sequence joins TRBV7-3 and TRBJ2-3; TRBD1 agrees at 7 bases. Germline CDR1 reads SGHTA; CDR2 reads FQGTGA. The CDR3 covers 14 residues. V shed 4 bases, J shed 5 bases, and the junction held 6 bases outside the gene matches. CDR3 residues: CASSSGQFRDTQYF. The CDR3 nucleotides are TGTGCCAGCAGCTCGGGACAGTTCAGAGATACGCAGTATTTT.

This clone has just a few counts. The V and J genes are TRBV6-1 and TRBJ1-1, with D tentatively TRBD1 (6 bases). The CDR3 sequence is 16 residues long. Germline-derived CDR1 and CDR2 are MNHNS and SASEGT. With 2 bases removed from V and 4 bases from J, the gap between germline ends came to 17 bases. The CDR3 spells CASSELDSAMGTEAFF. The CDR3 region has the DNA TGTGCCAGCAGTGAATTGGACAGCGCTATGGGCACTGAAGCTTTCTTT.

This clone showed up just once. The DNA for the CDR3 is TGTGCCAGCAGGGAAGGAGAGACCCAGTACTTC. As protein: CASREGETQYF. The V and J genes are TRBV6-6 and TRBJ2-5; D remains unclear. CDR1 and CDR2 from the germline V gene are MNHNY and SVGAGI (reference sequence). This CDR3 is built from 11 residues. Between the trimmed V and J ends, which lost 6 bases and 4 bases, there was a span of 6 bases.

The chain employs TRBV11-2 and TRBJ1-1; TRBD1 agrees at 9 bases. V was clipped by 4 bases and J by 7 bases; unmatched bases: 10. The germline V gene encodes CDR1 SGHAT and CDR2 FQNNGV. This CDR3 is 15 amino acids long. CDR3 in amino acids: CASSSRQGVIGEAFF. CDR3 sequence (DNA): TGTGCCAGCAGCTCTCGACAGGGGGTGATTGGTGAAGCTTTCTTT.

The chain employs TRBV25-1 and TRBJ1-2, with no clear D. V lost 1 base and J 4 bases, leaving 4 bases between the germline ends. The CDR3 spans 12 residues. Germline lookup yields CDR1 MGHDK and CDR2 SYGVNS. The CDR3 bases are TGTGCCAGCAGTGAATCCAGCTATGGCTACACCTTC. Amino acids: CASSESSYGYTF.